The 28 T cell receptor beta chains below all came from one sample that was sequenced in a study of blood T cell repertoires in COVID-19. The repertoire was sequenced with immunoSEQ multiplex PCR; TCRdb's copy has only in-frame clones and lacks some. The sample carries approximately 300,000 clones, around nine tenths recorded once. Source material: peripheral blood. Receptors were obtained from a man in his fifties with active or convalescent COVID-19.

The V call is TRBV12-5, the J call TRBJ1-1, with a weak D call TRBD1 (6 bases). CDR3 size: 14 residues. V was clipped by 10 bases and J by 2 bases, with 17 bases between them. Germline V lookup: CDR1 LGHNT, CDR2 FRNRAP. The CDR3 sequence: CATKKDSFNTEAFF. For the CDR3, the DNA is TGTGCTACCAAAAAGGACAGCTTCAACACTGAAGCTTTCTTT.

The chain recombines TRBV18 with TRBJ2-5; D call uncertain. V lost 2 bases and J 4 bases, leaving 17 bases between the germline ends. This CDR3 contains 16 residues. The germline CDR1 and CDR2 sequences are KGHSH and LQKENI. CDR3 bases: TGTGCCAGCTCACCATTTTTGGGCGCTCCAGGAGAGACCCAGTACTTC. Amino acids: CASSPFLGAPGETQYF.

J is TRBJ1-4 and V is TRBV28; no reliable D call. The V gene lost 6 bases and the J gene lost 4 bases, with 12 bases spanning the gap. Germline V gene data show CDR1 as MDHEN and CDR2 as SYDVKM. The CDR3 is 14 amino acids. DNA of the CDR3: TGTGCCAGCAGGAGACTATCTTTTAATGAAAAACTGTTTTTT. This encodes CASRRLSFNEKLFF.

The chain carries TRBV11-1 and TRBJ2-1, with a weak D call TRBD2 (5 bases). V was trimmed by 5 bases and J by 0 bases, leaving 14 bases between them. Germline values: CDR1 SGHAT, CDR2 FQDESV (reference sequence). CDR3 size: 16 residues. For the CDR3, the DNA is TGTGCCAGCAGCATCCGACGGAGGACCTCCTACAATGAGCAGTTCTTC. Its protein is CASSIRRRTSYNEQFF.

This chain uses TRBV6-6 with TRBJ2-1; 10 nucleotides match TRBD2. The junction had 10 bases not matched to a gene; V was cut back by 7 bases and J by 7 bases. Germline loops: CDR1 MNHNY, CDR2 SVGAGI (reference sequence). The CDR3 is 15 residues long. CDR3 residues: CASTLGAGGPNEQFF. The CDR3 DNA sequence: TGTGCCAGCACTTTGGGAGCGGGGGGGCCGAATGAGCAGTTCTTC.

The V call is TRBV3-1 (or the pseudogene TRBV3-2), the J call TRBJ1-2; TRBD1 aligns across 9 bases. This CDR3 comprises 13 residues. V dropped 3 bases and J dropped 7; count of bases not matched to a gene: 3. The germline gives CDR1 LGHDT, CDR2 YNNKEL (reference sequence). The CDR3 loop reads CASSHETGGGYTF. Written as DNA, the CDR3 is TGTGCCAGCAGCCACGAGACAGGGGGTGGCTACACCTTC.

V gene TRBV2 combines with J gene TRBJ2-7; tentative D call: TRBD2 (6 bases). This CDR3 spans 14 amino acids. CDR1 and CDR2 from the germline V gene are SNHLY and FYNNEI. V lost 6 bases and J 1 base, leaving 13 bases between the germline ends. CDR3 sequence: CASRRDGLSYEQYF. The CDR3 DNA reads TGTGCCAGCAGGAGGGACGGACTATCCTACGAGCAGTACTTC. Filled out from reference TRBV2 and TRBJ2-7, the complete variable domain reads EPEVTQTPSHQVTQMGQEVILRCVPISNHLYFYWYRQILGQKVEFLVSFYNNEISEKSEIFDDQFSVERPDGSNFTLKIRSTKLEDSAMYFCASRRDGLSYEQYFGPGTRLTVT.

This sequence joins TRBV5-8 and TRBJ2-5, with D uncertain. CDR3 length: 15 residues. In germline, CDR1 is SGHTS, CDR2 YDEGEE. Trimming left V 3 bases short and J 1 base short, with 13 bases between. The CDR3 DNA reads TGTGCCAGCAGCTCTCGTGGGCAGACCCAAGAGACCCAGTACTTC. This sequence encodes CASSSRGQTQETQYF.

The genes are TRBV19 and TRBJ1-3; 7 bases match TRBD1. The CDR3 has 20 residues. Germline V gene data show CDR1 as LNHDA and CDR2 as SQIVND (reference sequence). Losses at the gene ends were 7 bases for V and 0 bases for J; bases not matched to a gene: 21. CDR3 sequence reads: CASTQLGRTGSSSSGNTIYF. CDR3 sequence (DNA): TGTGCCAGTACCCAATTGGGAAGGACAGGTTCCTCTAGCTCTGGAAACACCATATATTTT.

The chain is built from TRBV19 and TRBJ2-3, with D perhaps TRBD1 (6 bases). The CDR3 consists of 15 residues. CDR1 and CDR2 from the germline V gene are LNHDA and SQIVND (reference sequence). V lost 5 bases, J lost 2 bases, and 14 bases lay in between. In DNA form, the CDR3 reads TGTGCCAGTAGTCTCGGACAGCCTGCCACAGATACGCAGTATTTT. It specifies CASSLGQPATDTQYF.

In this sample, this clone turned up a few times. The V gene is TRBV9, the J gene TRBJ2-7, with TRBD1 matching over 7 bases. Trimming at V came to 0 bases and at J to 0 bases, leaving 3 bases not matched to a gene. The length of the CDR3 is 15 residues. CDR1 SGDLS and CDR2 YYNGEE come from the germline V gene. The CDR3 nucleotides are TGTGCCAGCAGCGTAGGAGGGGACAGCTCCTACGAGCAGTACTTC. This translates into CASSVGGDSSYEQYF.

This chain links TRBV7-9 with TRBJ2-6; D possibly corresponds to TRBD1 (6 bases). The germline V and J ends were trimmed by 5 bases and 0 bases, with 14 bases remaining between them. This CDR3 region has 17 residues. Germline V gene data show CDR1 as SEHNR and CDR2 as FQNEAQ (reference sequence). The CDR3 loop reads CASSPGIGGSGANVLTF. Written as DNA, the CDR3 is TGTGCCAGCAGCCCCGGCATAGGGGGCTCTGGGGCCAACGTCCTGACTTTC.

The chain uses TRBV6-2 or TRBV6-3 and TRBJ1-2; possibly TRBD1 for D (6 bases). There are 16 residues in the CDR3. The V gene lost 4 bases and the J gene lost 4 bases, with 19 bases spanning the gap. Germline-derived CDR1 and CDR2 are MNHEY and SVGEGT. The CDR3 sequence is CASSSLTDSFLYGYTF. The CDR3 DNA follows: TGTGCCAGCAGTTCCCTTACGGACAGTTTCCTCTATGGCTACACCTTC.

The gene calls are TRBV5-1 and TRBJ1-3, with 9 bases fitting TRBD1. This CDR3 spans 15 amino acids. With V trimmed by 5 bases and J by 2 bases, 5 bases remained unmatched. CDR1 and CDR2 (germline): SGHRS, YFSETQ. CDR3 loop: CASSPRTGAGNTIYF. In nucleotides, the CDR3 is TGCGCCAGCAGTCCTAGGACAGGGGCTGGAAACACCATATATTTT.

V usage is TRBV6-5 and J usage is TRBJ2-7, with 10 bases that match TRBD2. The CDR3 contains 14 residues. In germline, CDR1 is MNHEY, CDR2 SVGAGI. The J segment lost 6 bases and the V segment lost 3 bases, leaving 5 bases of the junction unmatched. The CDR3 is CASSYRAGGSEQYF. The CDR3 bases are TGTGCCAGCAGTTATAGAGCGGGGGGGAGCGAGCAGTACTTC.

V is TRBV19 and J is TRBJ2-3; 8 bases line up with TRBD2. This CDR3 contains 16 residues. Germline CDR1 reads LNHDA; CDR2 reads SQIVND (reference sequence). Unmatched junction bases numbered 13, after V lost 5 bases and J lost 6 bases. CDR3 DNA: TGTGCCAGTAGTGCCGTAGCGGGAAAGGGGGTGGATACGCAGTATTTT. Translating it yields CASSAVAGKGVDTQYF.

This clone occurred once. This chain joins TRBV3-1 (or the pseudogene TRBV3-2) and TRBJ1-6; D not resolved. Germline V gives CDR1 LGHDT, CDR2 YNNKEL (reference sequence). The CDR3 extends over 12 amino acids. Trimming stripped 2 bases from V and 12 bases from J, with 8 bases between. Written as DNA, the CDR3 is TGTGCCAGCAGCCAATACAGACAACCCCTCCACTTT. Its protein is CASSQYRQPLHF.

This clone was observed a handful of times. J is TRBJ1-1 and V is TRBV10-3; D gene unclear. Germline CDR1 is ENHRY and CDR2 is SYGVKD. The CDR3 is 12 amino acids. Trimming stripped 4 bases from V and 1 base from J, with 4 bases between. CDR3 sequence (DNA): TGTGCCATCAGTGCCAGGAACACTGAAGCTTTCTTT. The encoded protein is CAISARNTEAFF.

The chain joins TRBV18 to TRBJ2-1; 11 positions match TRBD2. This CDR3 contains 17 residues. CDR1 KGHSH and CDR2 LQKENI come from the germline V gene. The V and J ends lost 1 base and 4 bases, in that order; junction bases with no gene match: 6. The CDR3 sequence: CASSPLPSSGRYNEQFF. The CDR3 DNA reads TGTGCCAGCTCACCACTACCTTCTAGCGGGAGGTACAATGAGCAGTTCTTC.

This rearrangement joins TRBV30 to TRBJ1-2; no definite D call. The germline gives CDR1 GTSNPN, CDR2 SVGIG (reference sequence). V gave up 0 bases and J gave up 4 bases, with 12 bases separating them. The CDR3 spans 14 residues. CDR3 in amino acids: CAWSVRSGFYGYTF. In DNA form, the CDR3 reads TGTGCCTGGAGTGTACGGAGCGGGTTCTATGGCTACACCTTC.

This chain connects TRBV10-3 to TRBJ1-2; TRBD1 matches 7 bases. The V and J ends lost 7 bases and 10 bases, in that order; junction bases with no gene match: 6. Per the germline V gene, CDR1 is ENHRY and CDR2 is SYGVKD. The CDR3 spans 11 residues. This chain's CDR3 is CAINTGAVYTF. The CDR3 DNA sequence: TGTGCCATCAATACAGGGGCGGTCTACACCTTC.

This chain connects TRBV6-2 or TRBV6-3 to TRBJ2-6; D uncertain. V was trimmed by 6 bases and J by 0 bases, leaving 12 bases between them. The V gene's germline CDR1 is MNHEY and CDR2 SVGEGT. This CDR3 has 16 amino acids. The CDR3: CASSSKRYSGANVLTF. The DNA of the CDR3 is TGTGCCAGCAGCTCTAAGAGGTACTCTGGGGCCAACGTCCTGACTTTC.

This sequence joins TRBV3-1 (or the pseudogene TRBV3-2) and TRBJ2-6; D is possibly TRBD2 (5 bases). Germline assignment: CDR1 LGHDT and CDR2 YNNKEL (reference sequence). V shed 2 bases and J shed 4 bases, with 6 bases lying between them. The CDR3 extends over 14 amino acids. The CDR3 protein is CASSQSGGANVLTF. The CDR3 DNA sequence: TGTGCCAGCAGCCAATCGGGGGGGGCCAACGTCCTGACTTTC.

This clone was counted between two and nine times. CDR3 sequence reads: CASSFRVEQYF. CDR3 nucleotides: TGTGCCAGCAGCTTCAGGGTCGAGCAGTACTTC. The chain has TRBV7-3 and TRBJ2-7; D perhaps matches TRBD1 (5 bases). The length of the CDR3 is 11 residues. Looked up from germline, CDR1 is SGHTA and CDR2 is FQGTGA. The V gene lost 3 bases and the J gene lost 6 bases, with 6 bases spanning the gap.

This clone appeared a single time. V is TRBV19 and J is TRBJ2-1, with D perhaps TRBD2 (5 bases). The V gene's germline CDR1 is LNHDA and CDR2 SQIVND (reference sequence). There are 16 residues in the CDR3. The V gene lost 1 base and the J gene lost 8 bases, with 18 bases spanning the gap. CDR3 protein: CASSIADFWGADEQFF. The CDR3 DNA reads TGTGCCAGTAGTATAGCGGACTTTTGGGGAGCCGATGAGCAGTTCTTC.

The chain carries TRBV18 and TRBJ1-1; D is ambiguous. The CDR3 is 14 amino acids. Between the trimmed V and J ends, which lost 3 bases and 4 bases, there was a span of 12 bases. Per germline, CDR1 KGHSH and CDR2 LQKENI. The CDR3 protein is CASSPELGSTEAFF. In DNA, the CDR3 is TGTGCCAGCTCACCGGAGCTCGGGAGCACTGAAGCTTTCTTT. The entire variable domain, with the rest obtained from reference TRBV18 and TRBJ1-1, is as follows: NAGVMQNPRHLVRRRGQEARLRCSPMKGHSHVYWYRQLPEEGLKFMVYLQKENIIDESGMPKERFSAEFPKEGPSILRIQQVVRGDSAAYFCASSPELGSTEAFFGQGTRLTVV.

The chain is built from TRBV11-2 and TRBJ2-7; D might be TRBD1 (6 bases). The CDR3 covers 16 residues. V was clipped by 4 bases and J by 2 bases, with 18 bases between them. From germline, CDR1 is SGHAT and CDR2 FQNNGV. CDR3 bases: TGTGCCAGCAGCTCTCCTGGGGGCCTCAGACCCTACGAGCAGTACTTC. Translation: CASSSPGGLRPYEQYF.

This clone was observed once. V and J are TRBV7-6 and TRBJ2-5; the D gene is possibly TRBD1 (5 bases). Germline-derived CDR1 and CDR2 are SGHVS and FNYEAQ. The V end was cut by 5 bases, the J end by 2 bases, with 6 bases between. CDR3 length: 12 amino acids. In DNA form, the CDR3 reads TGTGCCAGCAGCCAGGGACAAGAGACCCAGTACTTC. The encoded protein is CASSQGQETQYF.